This is a list of T cell receptor beta chains from one sample in a study of molecular identifiers for immune sequencing clone quantification. TCRdb fed the PCR reads into MiXCR, producing one record per CDR3 protein. The profile shows 40,000 to 45,000 distinct CDR3 sequences, less than 20% of them singletons. The source material was naive CD8+ T cells from blood, with Jurkat cell RNA spiked in. These receptors all come from a human donor in good health. Some libraries in this study had Jurkat cell RNA spiked in. The CDR3 runs from the conserved cysteine through the conserved F or W. Each record gives: clone size, D gene, J gene, V gene, CDR3 protein, CDR3 DNA. D genes are given only for firm matches. Some rows have no size entry. The others give once, few or many, or a class for an expanded clone.

>many|.|TRBJ2-7|TRBV4-3
CASSQDIMLGFEQYF
TGCGCCAGCAGCCAAGATATAATGTTGGGGTTCGAGCAGTACTTC
>many|.|TRBJ1-1|TRBV5-1
CASRLGRTEAFF
TGCGCCAGCAGACTGGGGAGGACTGAAGCTTTCTTT
>medium-sized|.|TRBJ2-7|TRBV7-8
CASSLAAQSSYEQYF
TGTGCCAGCAGCTTAGCGGCCCAGAGCTCCTACGAGCAGTACTTC
>many|TRBD1|TRBJ2-7|TRBV4-3
CASSSGQGIYEQYF
TGCGCCAGCAGCTCTGGACAGGGAATCTACGAGCAGTACTTC
>many|TRBD2|TRBJ2-3|TRBV4-1
CASSPPGSGITDTQYF
TGCGCCAGCAGCCCGCCAGGGAGCGGGATAACAGATACGCAGTATTTT
>medium-sized|.|TRBJ2-7|TRBV29-1
CSVEGPAREQYF
TGCAGCGTTGAGGGCCCCGCCCGAGAGCAGTACTTC
>many|TRBD2|TRBJ2-3|TRBV27
CASSYEAGGPTDTQYF
TGTGCCAGCAGTTATGAAGCGGGAGGGCCCACAGATACGCAGTATTTT
>many|.|TRBJ1-1|TRBV27
CASSFGGATEAFF
TGTGCCAGCAGTTTTGGGGGGGCAACTGAAGCTTTCTTT
>many|.|TRBJ1-1|TRBV2
CASSGNPGQPTAEAFF
TGTGCCAGCAGTGGAAACCCGGGACAACCGACGGCTGAAGCTTTCTTT
>many|.|TRBJ2-5|TRBV28
CASAARAETQYF
TGTGCCAGCGCGGCCAGGGCTGAGACCCAGTACTTC
>many|.|TRBJ2-1|TRBV9
CASSVDGLQFF
TGTGCCAGCAGCGTAGACGGGCTCCAGTTCTTC
>many|TRBD1|TRBJ2-7|TRBV27
CASSLSTGGEQYF
TGTGCCAGCAGTTTATCTACAGGGGGCGAGCAGTACTTC
>many|.|TRBJ2-1|TRBV7-8
CASSPSRAGGEQFF
TGTGCCAGCAGCCCGTCTCGGGCCGGGGGAGAGCAGTTCTTC
>many|.|TRBJ2-7|TRBV30
CAWSSRGLLRDEQYF
TGTGCCTGGAGTTCCCGTGGCCTACTCCGCGACGAGCAGTACTTC
>.|TRBD1|TRBJ2-7|TRBV7-2
CASSQTGGPSEQYF
TGTGCCAGCAGCCAGACAGGGGGACCGTCCGAGCAGTACTTC
>once|.|TRBJ1-1|TRBV4-3
CASSQGAGMNTEAFF
TGCGCCAGCAGCCAAGGGGCAGGCATGAACACTGAAGCTTTCTTT
>.|.|TRBJ2-2|TRBV7-9
CASSPRLTGELFF
TGTGCCAGCAGCCCCCGTCTCACCGGGGAGCTGTTTTTT
>many|.|TRBJ2-5|TRBV30
CAWSVRVSPQETQYF
TGTGCCTGGAGTGTCCGAGTGAGCCCCCAAGAGACCCAGTACTTC
>many|TRBD2|TRBJ2-3|TRBV20-1
CSVKAGDVDTQYF
TGCAGTGTCAAAGCGGGAGACGTAGATACGCAGTATTTT
>many|TRBD2|TRBJ2-7|TRBV20-1
CSAPGSGRGAYEQYF
TGCAGTGCGCCCGGGTCGGGGAGGGGAGCCTACGAGCAGTACTTC
>many|.|TRBJ1-3|TRBV29-1
CSVVFYFDSGNTIYF
TGCAGCGTTGTTTTTTACTTCGACTCTGGAAACACCATATATTTT
>few|TRBD1|TRBJ1-5|TRBV4-3
CASSQEISVLRGEADNRPQHF
TGCGCCAGCAGCCAAGAGATTAGTGTGCTCAGGGGGGAGGCGGACAATCGGCCCCAGCATTTT
>few|TRBD2|TRBJ2-3|TRBV6-2/TRBV6-3
CASSQLTLPSGGFARFSNTDTQYF
TGTGCCAGCAGTCAATTGACTCTTCCGAGCGGGGGTTTCGCTCGGTTTTCTAACACAGATACGCAGTATTTT
>many|TRBD1|TRBJ2-4|TRBV19
CASSTPTGGLAKNIQYF
TGTGCCAGTAGTACCCCCACAGGGGGGCTAGCCAAAAACATTCAGTACTTC
>many|TRBD1|TRBJ2-7|TRBV6-2/TRBV6-3
CASSYGTGNEQYF
TGTGCCAGCAGTTACGGGACAGGGAACGAGCAGTACTTC
>many|.|TRBJ2-2|TRBV7-9
CASSPANTGELFF
TGTGCCAGCAGCCCAGCGAACACCGGGGAGCTGTTTTTT
>many|TRBD2|TRBJ2-7|TRBV7-9
CASSSEAGTSYEQYF
TGTGCCAGCAGCTCTGAAGCGGGGACGTCGTACGAGCAGTACTTC
>many|TRBD2|TRBJ2-1|TRBV6-5
CASSLDQLAGVENEQFF
TGTGCCAGCAGTCTCGATCAATTAGCGGGAGTAGAGAATGAGCAGTTCTTC
>many|.|TRBJ2-2|TRBV27
CASSFSITGELFF
TGTGCCAGCAGTTTCTCAATTACCGGGGAGCTGTTTTTT
>once|.|TRBJ2-3|TRBV27
CASSFWGRTDTQYF
TGTGCCAGCAGTTTTTGGGGACGCACAGATACGCAGTACTTT
>many|TRBD2|TRBJ2-7|TRBV30
CAWSTMLAGLYEQYF
TGTGCCTGGAGTACAATGCTAGCGGGATTATACGAGCAGTACTTC